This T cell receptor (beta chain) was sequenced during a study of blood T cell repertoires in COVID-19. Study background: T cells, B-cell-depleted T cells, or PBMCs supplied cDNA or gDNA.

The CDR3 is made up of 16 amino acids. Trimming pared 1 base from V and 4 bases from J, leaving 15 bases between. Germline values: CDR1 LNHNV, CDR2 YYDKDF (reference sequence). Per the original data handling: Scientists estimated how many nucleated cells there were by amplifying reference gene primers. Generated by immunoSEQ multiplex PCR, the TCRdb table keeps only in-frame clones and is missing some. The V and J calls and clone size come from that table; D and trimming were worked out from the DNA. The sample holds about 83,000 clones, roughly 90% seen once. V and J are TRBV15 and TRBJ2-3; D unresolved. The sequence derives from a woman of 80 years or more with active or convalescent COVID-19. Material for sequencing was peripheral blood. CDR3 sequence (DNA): TGTGCCACCAGCAGAGGTACCGCGGTAGATTCAGATACGCAGTATTTT. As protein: CATSRGTAVDSDTQYF.